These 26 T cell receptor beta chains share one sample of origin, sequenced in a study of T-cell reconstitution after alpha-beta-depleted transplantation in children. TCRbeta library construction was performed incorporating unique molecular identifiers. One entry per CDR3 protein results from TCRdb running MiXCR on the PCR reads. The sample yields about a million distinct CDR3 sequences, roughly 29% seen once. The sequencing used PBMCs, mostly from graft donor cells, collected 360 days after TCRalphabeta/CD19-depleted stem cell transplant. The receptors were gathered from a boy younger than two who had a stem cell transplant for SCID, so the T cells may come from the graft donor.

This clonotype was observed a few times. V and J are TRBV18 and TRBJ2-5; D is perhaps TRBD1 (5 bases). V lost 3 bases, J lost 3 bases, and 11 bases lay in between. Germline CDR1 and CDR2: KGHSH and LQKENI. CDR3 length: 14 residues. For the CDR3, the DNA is TGTGCCAGCTCACCCTGGACACCTGAAGAGACCCAGTACTTC. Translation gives CASSPWTPEETQYF.

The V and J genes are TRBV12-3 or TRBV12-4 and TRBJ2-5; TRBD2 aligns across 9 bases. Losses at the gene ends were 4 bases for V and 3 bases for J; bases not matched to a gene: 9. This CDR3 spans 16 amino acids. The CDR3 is CASSSFRRGGKETQYF. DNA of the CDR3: TGTGCCAGCAGTTCATTTCGGCGGGGGGGCAAAGAGACCCAGTACTTC.

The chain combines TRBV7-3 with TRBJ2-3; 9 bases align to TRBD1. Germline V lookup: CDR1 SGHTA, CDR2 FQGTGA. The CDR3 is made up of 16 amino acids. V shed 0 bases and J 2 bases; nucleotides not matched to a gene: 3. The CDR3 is CASSLTGTGNTDTQYF. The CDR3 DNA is TGTGCCAGCAGCTTAACTGGGACAGGGAACACAGATACGCAGTATTTT.

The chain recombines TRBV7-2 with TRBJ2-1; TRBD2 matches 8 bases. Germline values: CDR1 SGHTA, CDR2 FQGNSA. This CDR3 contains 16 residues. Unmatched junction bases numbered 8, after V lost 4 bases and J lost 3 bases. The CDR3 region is CASSSERGRIYNEQFF. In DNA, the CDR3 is TGTGCCAGCAGCTCGGAGCGGGGGAGGATCTACAATGAGCAGTTCTTC.

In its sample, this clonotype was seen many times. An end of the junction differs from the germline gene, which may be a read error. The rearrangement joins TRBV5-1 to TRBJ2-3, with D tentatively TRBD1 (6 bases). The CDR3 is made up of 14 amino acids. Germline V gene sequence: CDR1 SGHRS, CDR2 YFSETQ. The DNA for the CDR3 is TGTGCCAGCAGTTTATTGACAGGAACAGATACGCAGTATTTT. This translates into CASSLLTGTDTQYF.

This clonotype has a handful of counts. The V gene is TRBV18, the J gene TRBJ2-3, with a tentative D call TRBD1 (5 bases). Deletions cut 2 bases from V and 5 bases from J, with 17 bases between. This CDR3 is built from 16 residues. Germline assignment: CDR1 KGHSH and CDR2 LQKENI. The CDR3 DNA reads TGTGCCAGCTCACCAAAGAAGGGGCCCGCAGGAGATACGCAGTATTTT. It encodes CASSPKKGPAGDTQYF.

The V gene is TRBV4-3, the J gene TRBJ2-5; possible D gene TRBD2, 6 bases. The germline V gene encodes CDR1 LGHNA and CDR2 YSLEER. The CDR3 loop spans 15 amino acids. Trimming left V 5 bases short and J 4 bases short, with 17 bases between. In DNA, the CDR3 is TGCGCCAGCAGCGTCGGGACTCCCGCCGGAGAGACCCAGTACTTC. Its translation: CASSVGTPAGETQYF.

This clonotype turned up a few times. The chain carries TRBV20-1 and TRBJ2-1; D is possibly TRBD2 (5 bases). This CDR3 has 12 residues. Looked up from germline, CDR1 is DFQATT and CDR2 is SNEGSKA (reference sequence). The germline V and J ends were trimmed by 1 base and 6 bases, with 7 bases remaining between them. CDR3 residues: CSARAGFNEQFF. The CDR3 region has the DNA TGCAGTGCTAGAGCGGGGTTCAATGAGCAGTTCTTC.

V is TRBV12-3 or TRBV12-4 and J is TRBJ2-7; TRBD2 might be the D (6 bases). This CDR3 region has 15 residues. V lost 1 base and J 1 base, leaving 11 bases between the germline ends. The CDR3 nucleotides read TGTGCCAGCAGTTTAGTGGGGACTCTTTCCTACGAGCAGTACTTC. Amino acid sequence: CASSLVGTLSYEQYF.

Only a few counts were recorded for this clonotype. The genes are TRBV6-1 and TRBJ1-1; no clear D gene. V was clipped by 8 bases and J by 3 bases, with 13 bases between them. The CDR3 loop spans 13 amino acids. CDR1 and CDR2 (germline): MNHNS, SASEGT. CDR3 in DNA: TGTGCCAGCGGAGTAGATATGGACACTGAAGCTTTCTTT. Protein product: CASGVDMDTEAFF.

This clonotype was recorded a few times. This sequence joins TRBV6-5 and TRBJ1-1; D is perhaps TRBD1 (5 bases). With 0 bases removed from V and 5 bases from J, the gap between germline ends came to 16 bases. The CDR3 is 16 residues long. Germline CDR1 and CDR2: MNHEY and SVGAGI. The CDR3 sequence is CASSYSRVRGWTEAFF. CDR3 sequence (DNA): TGTGCCAGCAGTTACTCGAGAGTAAGGGGATGGACTGAAGCTTTCTTT.

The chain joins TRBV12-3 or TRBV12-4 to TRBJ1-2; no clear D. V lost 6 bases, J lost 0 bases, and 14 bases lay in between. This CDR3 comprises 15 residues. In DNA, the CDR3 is TGTGCCAGCAGCCCGGGAAGTCTCTCTAACTATGGCTACACCTTC. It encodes CASSPGSLSNYGYTF.

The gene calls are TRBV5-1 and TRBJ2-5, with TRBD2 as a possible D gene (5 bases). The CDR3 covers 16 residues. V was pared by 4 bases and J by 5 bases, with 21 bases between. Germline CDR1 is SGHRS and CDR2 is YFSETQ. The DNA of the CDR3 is TGCGCCAGCAGCCGGTCCAGTCAGTGGGAGCGGGAGACCCAGTACTTC. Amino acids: CASSRSSQWERETQYF.

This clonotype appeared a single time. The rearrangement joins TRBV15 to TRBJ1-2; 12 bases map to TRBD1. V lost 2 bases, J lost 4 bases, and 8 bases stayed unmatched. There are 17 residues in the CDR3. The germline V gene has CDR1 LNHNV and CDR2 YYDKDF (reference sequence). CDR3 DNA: TGTGCCACCAGCAGACCGGGACAGGGGGCGTTCGGCTATGGCTACACCTTC. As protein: CATSRPGQGAFGYGYTF.

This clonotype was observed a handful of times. The CDR3 bases are TGCGCCAGCAGCTTGACAGTACACGGCGGGGAGCTGTTTTTT. It encodes CASSLTVHGGELFF. J is TRBJ2-2 and V is TRBV5-1; unclear D gene. Germline V gives CDR1 SGHRS, CDR2 YFSETQ. Trimming removed 1 base at V and 7 bases at J, with 11 bases between. The CDR3 spans 14 residues.

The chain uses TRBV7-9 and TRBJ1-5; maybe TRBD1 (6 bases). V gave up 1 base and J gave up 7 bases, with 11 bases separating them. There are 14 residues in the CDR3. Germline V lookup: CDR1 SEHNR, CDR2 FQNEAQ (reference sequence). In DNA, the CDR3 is TGTGCCAGCAGCTTAGGCCAGGGGACCCAGCCCCAGCATTTT. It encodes CASSLGQGTQPQHF.

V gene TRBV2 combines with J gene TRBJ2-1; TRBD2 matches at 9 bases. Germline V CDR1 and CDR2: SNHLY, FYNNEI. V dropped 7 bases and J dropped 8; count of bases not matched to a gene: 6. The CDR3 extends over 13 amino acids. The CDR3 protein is CASTRTSADEQFF. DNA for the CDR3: TGTGCCAGCACTAGGACTAGCGCCGATGAGCAGTTCTTC.

Here the CDR3 DNA reads TGTGCCATCAGGGACAGGGGCTGGACCGGGGAGCTGTTTTTT. Translating it yields CAIRDRGWTGELFF. This chain connects TRBV10-3 to TRBJ2-2, with 9 bases matching TRBD1. The trim removed 6 bases at V and 5 bases at J, leaving 4 bases unmatched. The CDR3 is 14 residues long. Germline loops: CDR1 ENHRY, CDR2 SYGVKD.

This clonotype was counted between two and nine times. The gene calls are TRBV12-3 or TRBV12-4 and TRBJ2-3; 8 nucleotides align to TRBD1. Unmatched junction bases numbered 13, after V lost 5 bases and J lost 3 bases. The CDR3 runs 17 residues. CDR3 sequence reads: CASSGMRDRSLTDTQYF. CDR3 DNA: TGTGCCAGCAGTGGGATGCGGGACAGGAGCTTAACAGATACGCAGTATTTT.

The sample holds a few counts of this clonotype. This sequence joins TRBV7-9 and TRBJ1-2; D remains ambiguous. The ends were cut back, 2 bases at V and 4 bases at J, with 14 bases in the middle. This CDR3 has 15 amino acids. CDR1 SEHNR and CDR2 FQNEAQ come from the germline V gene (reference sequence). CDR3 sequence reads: CASSLSIQHFYGYTF. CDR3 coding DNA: TGTGCCAGCAGCTTATCCATACAGCATTTCTATGGCTACACCTTC.

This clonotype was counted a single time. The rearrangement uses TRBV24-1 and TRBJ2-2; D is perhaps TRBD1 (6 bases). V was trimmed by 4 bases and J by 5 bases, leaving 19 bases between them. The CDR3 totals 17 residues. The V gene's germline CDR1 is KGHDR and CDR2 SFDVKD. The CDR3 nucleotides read TGTGCCACCAGTGACTTTCAGGGTGGGGGCTCGACCGGGGAGCTGTTTTTT. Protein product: CATSDFQGGGSTGELFF.

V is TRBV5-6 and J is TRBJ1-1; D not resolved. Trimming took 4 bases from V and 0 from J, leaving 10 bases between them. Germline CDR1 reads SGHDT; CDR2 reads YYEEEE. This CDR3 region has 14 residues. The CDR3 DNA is TGTGCCAGCAGCCCCTGGGGTGTGAACACTGAAGCTTTCTTT. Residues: CASSPWGVNTEAFF.

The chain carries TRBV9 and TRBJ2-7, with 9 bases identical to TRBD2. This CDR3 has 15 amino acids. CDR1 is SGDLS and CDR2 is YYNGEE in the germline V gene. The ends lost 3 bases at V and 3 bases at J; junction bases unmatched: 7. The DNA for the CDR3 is TGTGCCAGCAGCGCTAGCGGGGCGGAACTCTACGAGCAGTACTTC. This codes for CASSASGAELYEQYF. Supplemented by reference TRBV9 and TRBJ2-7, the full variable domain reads DSGVTQTPKHLITATGQRVTLRCSPRSGDLSVYWYQQSLDQGLQFLIQYYNGEERAKGNILERFSAQQFPDLHSELNLSSLELGDSALYFCASSASGAELYEQYFGPGTRLTVT.

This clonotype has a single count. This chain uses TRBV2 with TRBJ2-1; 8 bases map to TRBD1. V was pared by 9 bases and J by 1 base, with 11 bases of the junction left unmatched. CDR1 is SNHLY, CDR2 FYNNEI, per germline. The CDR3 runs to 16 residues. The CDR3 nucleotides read TGTGCCAGTGGACAGGGTGGTGTAGGGTCCTACAATGAGCAGTTCTTC. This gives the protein CASGQGGVGSYNEQFF.

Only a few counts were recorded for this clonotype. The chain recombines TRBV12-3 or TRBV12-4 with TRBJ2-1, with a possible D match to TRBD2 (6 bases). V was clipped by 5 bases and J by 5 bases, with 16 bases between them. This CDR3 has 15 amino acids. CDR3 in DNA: TGTGCCAGCAGTCCCCGGGACTGGGAAAACAATGAGCAGTTCTTC. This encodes CASSPRDWENNEQFF.

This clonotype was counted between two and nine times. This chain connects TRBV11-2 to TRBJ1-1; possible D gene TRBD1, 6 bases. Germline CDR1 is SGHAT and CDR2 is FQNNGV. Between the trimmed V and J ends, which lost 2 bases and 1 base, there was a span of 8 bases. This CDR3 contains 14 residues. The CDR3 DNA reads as TGTGCCAGCAGCTTAAGGGGGAAGAACACTGAAGCTTTCTTT. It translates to CASSLRGKNTEAFF.